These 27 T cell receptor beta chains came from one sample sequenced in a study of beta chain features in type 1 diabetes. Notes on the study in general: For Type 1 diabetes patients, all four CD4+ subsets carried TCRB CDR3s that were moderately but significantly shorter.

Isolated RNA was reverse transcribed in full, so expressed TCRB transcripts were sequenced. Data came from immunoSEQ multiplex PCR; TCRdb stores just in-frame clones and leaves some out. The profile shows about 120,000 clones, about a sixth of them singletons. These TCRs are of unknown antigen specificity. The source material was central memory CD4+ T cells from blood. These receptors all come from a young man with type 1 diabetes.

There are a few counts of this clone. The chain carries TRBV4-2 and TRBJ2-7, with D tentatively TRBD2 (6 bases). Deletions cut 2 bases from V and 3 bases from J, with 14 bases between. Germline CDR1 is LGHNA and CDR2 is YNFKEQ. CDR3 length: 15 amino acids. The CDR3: CASSQSGGSDYEQYF. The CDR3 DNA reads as TGTGCCAGCAGCCAAAGCGGAGGGTCAGACTACGAGCAGTACTTC.

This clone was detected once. CDR3 region: CANLADRGTDTQYF. The CDR3 DNA follows: TGTGCCAACTTGGCGGACAGGGGCACAGATACGCAGTATTTT. This chain connects TRBV28 to TRBJ2-3, with 8 bases lining up with TRBD1. The V gene's germline CDR1 is MDHEN and CDR2 SYDVKM. This CDR3 is built from 14 residues. V shed 10 bases and J 1 base; nucleotides not matched to a gene: 7.

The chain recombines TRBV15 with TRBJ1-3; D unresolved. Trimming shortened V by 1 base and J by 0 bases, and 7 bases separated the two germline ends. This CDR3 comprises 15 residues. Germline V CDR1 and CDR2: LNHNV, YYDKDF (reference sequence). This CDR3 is CATSRGRISGNTIYF. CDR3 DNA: TGTGCCACCAGCAGAGGGAGAATCTCTGGAAACACCATATATTTT.

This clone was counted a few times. The CDR3 DNA is TGTGCCAGCAGCCAAGCGGGTAATTACAATGAGCAGTTCTTC. Translation gives CASSQAGNYNEQFF. This chain links TRBV11-3 with TRBJ2-1; maybe TRBD2 (6 bases). V gave up 5 bases and J gave up 4 bases, with 12 bases separating them. The germline gives CDR1 SGHNT, CDR2 YENEEA. The CDR3 is 14 amino acids.

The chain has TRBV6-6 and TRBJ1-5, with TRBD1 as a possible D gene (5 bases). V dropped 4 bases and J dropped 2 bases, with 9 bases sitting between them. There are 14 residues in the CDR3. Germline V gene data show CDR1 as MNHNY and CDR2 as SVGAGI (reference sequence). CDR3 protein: CASSSSGGNQPQHF. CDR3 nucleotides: TGTGCCAGCAGTTCCTCGGGGGGCAATCAGCCCCAGCATTTT.

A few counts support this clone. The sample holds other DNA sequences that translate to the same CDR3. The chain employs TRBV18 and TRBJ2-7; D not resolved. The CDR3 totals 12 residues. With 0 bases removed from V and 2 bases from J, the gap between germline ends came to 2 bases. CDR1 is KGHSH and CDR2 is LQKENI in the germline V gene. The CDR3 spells CASSPPTYEQYF. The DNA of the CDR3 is TGTGCCAGCTCACCACCGACCTACGAGCAGTACTTC.

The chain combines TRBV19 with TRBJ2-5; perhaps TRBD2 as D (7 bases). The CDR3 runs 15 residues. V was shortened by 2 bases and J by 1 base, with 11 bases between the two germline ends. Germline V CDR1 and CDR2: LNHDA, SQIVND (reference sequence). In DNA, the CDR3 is TGTGCCAGTAGTATAAAGGGGGGGACCCAAGAGACCCAGTACTTC. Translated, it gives CASSIKGGTQETQYF.

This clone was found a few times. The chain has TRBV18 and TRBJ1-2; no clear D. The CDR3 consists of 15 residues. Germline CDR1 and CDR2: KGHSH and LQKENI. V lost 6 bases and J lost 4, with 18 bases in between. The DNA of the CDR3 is TGTGCCAGCTCGGATAATACGGGCAGCCCCTATGGCTACACCTTC. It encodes CASSDNTGSPYGYTF.

CDR3 protein: CASSSRGGLDNEQFF. CDR3 DNA sequence: TGTGCCAGCAGTTCTCGGGGGGGCCTCGACAATGAGCAGTTCTTC. The V and J genes are TRBV5-4 and TRBJ2-1, with TRBD2 matching 8 bases. CDR3 length: 15 residues. Losses at the gene ends were 5 bases for V and 5 bases for J; bases not matched to a gene: 9. Germline CDR1 SGHNT, CDR2 YYREEE (reference sequence).

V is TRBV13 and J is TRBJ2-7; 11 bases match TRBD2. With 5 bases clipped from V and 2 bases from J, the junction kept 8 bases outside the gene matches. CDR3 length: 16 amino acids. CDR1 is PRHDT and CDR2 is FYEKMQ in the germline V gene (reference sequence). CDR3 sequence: CASSLIAGGRPYEQYF. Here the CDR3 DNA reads TGTGCCAGCAGCCTCATAGCGGGGGGGCGACCCTACGAGCAGTACTTC.

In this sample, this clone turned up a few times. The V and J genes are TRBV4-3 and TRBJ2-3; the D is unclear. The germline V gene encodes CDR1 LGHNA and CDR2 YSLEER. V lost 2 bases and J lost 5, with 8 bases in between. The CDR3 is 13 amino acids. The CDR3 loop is CASSQRVQDTQYF. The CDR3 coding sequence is TGCGCCAGCAGCCAACGCGTTCAAGATACGCAGTATTTT.

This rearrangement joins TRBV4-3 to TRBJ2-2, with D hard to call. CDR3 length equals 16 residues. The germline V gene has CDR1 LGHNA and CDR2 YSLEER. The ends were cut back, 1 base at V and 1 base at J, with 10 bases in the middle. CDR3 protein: CASSQAARQNTGELFF. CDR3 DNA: TGCGCCAGCAGCCAAGCGGCACGCCAGAACACCGGGGAGCTGTTTTTT.

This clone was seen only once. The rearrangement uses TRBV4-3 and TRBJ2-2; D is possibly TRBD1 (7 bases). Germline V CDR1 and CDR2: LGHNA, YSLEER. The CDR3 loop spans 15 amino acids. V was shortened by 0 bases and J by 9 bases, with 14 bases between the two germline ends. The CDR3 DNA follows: TGCGCCAGCAGCCAAGACGGAGGGGGCCATCGGGAGCTGTTTTTT. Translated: CASSQDGGGHRELFF.

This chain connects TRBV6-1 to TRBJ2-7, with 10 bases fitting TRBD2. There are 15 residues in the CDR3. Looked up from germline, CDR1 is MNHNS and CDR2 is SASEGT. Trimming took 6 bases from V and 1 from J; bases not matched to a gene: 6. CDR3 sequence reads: CASSQTSGLSYEQYF. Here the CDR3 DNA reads TGTGCCAGCAGCCAGACTAGCGGGCTATCCTACGAGCAGTACTTC.

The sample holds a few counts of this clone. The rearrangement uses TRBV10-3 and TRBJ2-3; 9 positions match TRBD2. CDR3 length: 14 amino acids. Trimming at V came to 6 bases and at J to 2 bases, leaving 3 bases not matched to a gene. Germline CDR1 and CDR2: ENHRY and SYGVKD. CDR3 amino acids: CAIRRGGTTDTQYF. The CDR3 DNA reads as TGTGCCATCAGGCGGGGGGGAACCACAGATACGCAGTATTTT.

CDR3 DNA: TGTGCCATTTCGACAGGTCAAGAGACCCAGTACTTC. Amino acid sequence: CAISTGQETQYF. The chain employs TRBV10-3 and TRBJ2-5; possibly TRBD1 for D (6 bases). Germline V gives CDR1 ENHRY, CDR2 SYGVKD. The CDR3 is 12 residues long. The germline V and J ends were trimmed by 9 bases and 2 bases, with 10 bases remaining between them.

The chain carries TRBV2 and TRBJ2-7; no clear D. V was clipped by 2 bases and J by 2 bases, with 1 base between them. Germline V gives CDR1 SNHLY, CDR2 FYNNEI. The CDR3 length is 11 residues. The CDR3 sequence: CASSETYEQYF. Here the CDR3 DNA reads TGTGCCAGCAGTGAAACCTACGAGCAGTACTTC.

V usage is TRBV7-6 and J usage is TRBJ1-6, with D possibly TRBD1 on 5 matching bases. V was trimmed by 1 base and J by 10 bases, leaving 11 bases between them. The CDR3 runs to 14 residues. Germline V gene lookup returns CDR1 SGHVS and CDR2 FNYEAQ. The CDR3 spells CASSLGVRESPLHF. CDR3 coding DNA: TGTGCCAGCAGCTTAGGCGTCAGGGAATCACCCCTCCACTTT.

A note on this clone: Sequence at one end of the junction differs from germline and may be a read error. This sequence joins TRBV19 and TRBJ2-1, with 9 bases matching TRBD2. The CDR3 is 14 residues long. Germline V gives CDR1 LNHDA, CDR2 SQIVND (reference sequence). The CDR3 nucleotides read TGTGCCAGTAGTATTGCGGGGGGGCCTGTCACCCGGCTCTTC. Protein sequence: CASSIAGGPVTRLF.

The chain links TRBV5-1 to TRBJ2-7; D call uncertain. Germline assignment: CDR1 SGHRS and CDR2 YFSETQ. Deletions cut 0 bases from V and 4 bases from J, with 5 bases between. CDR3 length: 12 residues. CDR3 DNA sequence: TGCGCCAGCAGCTTGGGGGGATACGAGCAGTACTTC. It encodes CASSLGGYEQYF. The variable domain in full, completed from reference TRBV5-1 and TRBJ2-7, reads KAGVTQTPRYLIKTRGQQVTLSCSPISGHRSVSWYQQTPGQGLQFLFEYFSETQRNKGNFPGRFSGRQFSNSRSEMNVSTLELGDSALYLCASSLGGYEQYFGPGTRLTVT.

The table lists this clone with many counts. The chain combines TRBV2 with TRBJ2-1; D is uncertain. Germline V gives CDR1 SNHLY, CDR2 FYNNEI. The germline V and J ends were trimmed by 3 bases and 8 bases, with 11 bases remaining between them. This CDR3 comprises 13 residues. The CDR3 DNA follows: TGTGCCAGCAGTGATAAAGTCAGAGATGAGCAGTTCTTC. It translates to CASSDKVRDEQFF.

CDR3 DNA sequence: TGTGCCAGCAGCGTATCCTGGACTCAGGGAGAAAAACTGTTTTTT. Translated: CASSVSWTQGEKLFF. The chain carries TRBV9 and TRBJ1-4; possible D gene TRBD1, 5 bases. Germline V CDR1 and CDR2: SGDLS, YYNGEE. The V and J ends lost 1 base and 8 bases respectively, with 15 bases between them. The CDR3 has 15 residues.

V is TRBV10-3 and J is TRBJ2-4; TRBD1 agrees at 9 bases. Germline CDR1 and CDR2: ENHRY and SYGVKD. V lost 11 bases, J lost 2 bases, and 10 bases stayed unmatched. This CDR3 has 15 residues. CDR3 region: CASTTGTGTKNIQYF. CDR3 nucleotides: TGTGCCTCGACCACCGGGACAGGGACCAAAAACATTCAGTACTTC.

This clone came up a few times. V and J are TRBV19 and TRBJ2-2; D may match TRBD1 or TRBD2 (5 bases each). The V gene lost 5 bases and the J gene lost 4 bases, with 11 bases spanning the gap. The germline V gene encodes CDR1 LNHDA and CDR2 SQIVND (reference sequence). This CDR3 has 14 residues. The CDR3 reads CASSGGRATGELFF. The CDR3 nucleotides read TGTGCCAGTAGTGGGGGACGGGCCACCGGGGAGCTGTTTTTT.

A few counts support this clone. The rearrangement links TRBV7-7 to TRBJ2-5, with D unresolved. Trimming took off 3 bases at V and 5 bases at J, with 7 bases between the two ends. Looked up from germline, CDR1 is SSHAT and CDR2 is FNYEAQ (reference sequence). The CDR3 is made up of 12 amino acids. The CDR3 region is CASSFMRETQYF. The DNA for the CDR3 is TGTGCCAGCAGCTTCATGCGGGAGACCCAGTACTTC.

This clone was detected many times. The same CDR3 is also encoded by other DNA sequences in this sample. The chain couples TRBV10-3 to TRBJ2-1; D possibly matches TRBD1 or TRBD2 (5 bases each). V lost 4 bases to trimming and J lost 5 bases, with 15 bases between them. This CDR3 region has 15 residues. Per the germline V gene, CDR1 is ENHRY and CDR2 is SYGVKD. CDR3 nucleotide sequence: TGTGCCATCAGTGGTCAGGGAGACGCACACAATGAGCAGTTCTTC. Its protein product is CAISGQGDAHNEQFF.

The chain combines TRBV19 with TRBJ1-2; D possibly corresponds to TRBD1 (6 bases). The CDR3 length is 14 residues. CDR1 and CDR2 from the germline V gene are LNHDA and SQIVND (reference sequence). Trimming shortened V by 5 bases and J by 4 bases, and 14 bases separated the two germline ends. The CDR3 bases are TGTGCCAGTAGTGTCCAAGGACAGCTCTATGGCTACACCTTC. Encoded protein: CASSVQGQLYGYTF.